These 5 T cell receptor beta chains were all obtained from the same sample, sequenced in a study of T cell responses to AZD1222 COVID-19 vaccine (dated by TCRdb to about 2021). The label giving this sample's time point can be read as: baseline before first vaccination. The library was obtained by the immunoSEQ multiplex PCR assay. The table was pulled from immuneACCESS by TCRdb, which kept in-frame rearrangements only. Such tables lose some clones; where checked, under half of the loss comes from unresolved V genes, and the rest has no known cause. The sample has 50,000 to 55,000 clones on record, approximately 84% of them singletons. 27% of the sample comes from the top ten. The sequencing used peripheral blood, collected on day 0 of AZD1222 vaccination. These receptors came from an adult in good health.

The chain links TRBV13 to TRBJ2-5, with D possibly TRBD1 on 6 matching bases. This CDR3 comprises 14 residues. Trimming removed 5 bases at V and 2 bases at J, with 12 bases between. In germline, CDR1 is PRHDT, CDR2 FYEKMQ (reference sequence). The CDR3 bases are TGTGCCAGCAGCGCCGGGACAAGACAAGAGACCCAGTACTTC. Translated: CASSAGTRQETQYF.

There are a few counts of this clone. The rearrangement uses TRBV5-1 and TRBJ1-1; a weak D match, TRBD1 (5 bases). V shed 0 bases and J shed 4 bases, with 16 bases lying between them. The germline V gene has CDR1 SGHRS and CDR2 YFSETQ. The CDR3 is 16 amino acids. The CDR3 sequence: CASSLGVPGDGTEAFF. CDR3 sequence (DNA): TGCGCCAGCAGCTTGGGAGTACCGGGGGATGGCACTGAAGCTTTCTTT.

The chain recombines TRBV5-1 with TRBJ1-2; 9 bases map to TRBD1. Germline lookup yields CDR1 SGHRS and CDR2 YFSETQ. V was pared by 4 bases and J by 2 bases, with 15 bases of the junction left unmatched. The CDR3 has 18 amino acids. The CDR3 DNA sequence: TGCGCCAGCAGCCCGACTACCTTACTACAGGGGGCGAACTATGGCTACACCTTC. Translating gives CASSPTTLLQGANYGYTF.

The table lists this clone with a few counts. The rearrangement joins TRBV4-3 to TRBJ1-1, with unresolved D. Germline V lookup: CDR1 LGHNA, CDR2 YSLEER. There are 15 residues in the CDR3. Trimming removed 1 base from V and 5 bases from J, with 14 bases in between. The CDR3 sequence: CASSQGTVLPTEAFF. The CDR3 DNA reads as TGCGCCAGCAGCCAAGGTACAGTACTTCCTACTGAAGCTTTCTTT.

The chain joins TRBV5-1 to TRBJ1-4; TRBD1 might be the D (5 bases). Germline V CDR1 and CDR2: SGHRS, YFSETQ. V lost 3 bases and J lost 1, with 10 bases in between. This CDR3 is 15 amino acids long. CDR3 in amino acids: CASSYIQGTNEKLFF. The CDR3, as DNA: TGCGCCAGCAGCTATATCCAGGGAACTAATGAAAAACTGTTTTTT.